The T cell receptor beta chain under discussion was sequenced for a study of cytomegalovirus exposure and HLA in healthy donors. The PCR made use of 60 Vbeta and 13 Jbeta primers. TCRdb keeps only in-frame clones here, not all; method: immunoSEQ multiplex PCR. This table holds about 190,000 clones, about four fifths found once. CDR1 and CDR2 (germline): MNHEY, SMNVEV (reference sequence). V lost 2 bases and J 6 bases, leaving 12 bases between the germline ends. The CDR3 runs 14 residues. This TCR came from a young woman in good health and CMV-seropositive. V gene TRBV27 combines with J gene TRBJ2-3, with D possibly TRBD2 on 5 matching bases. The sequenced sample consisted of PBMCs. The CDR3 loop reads CASSLGNGGDTQYF. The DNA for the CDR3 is TGTGCCAGCAGTTTAGGGAACGGAGGTGATACGCAGTATTTT.